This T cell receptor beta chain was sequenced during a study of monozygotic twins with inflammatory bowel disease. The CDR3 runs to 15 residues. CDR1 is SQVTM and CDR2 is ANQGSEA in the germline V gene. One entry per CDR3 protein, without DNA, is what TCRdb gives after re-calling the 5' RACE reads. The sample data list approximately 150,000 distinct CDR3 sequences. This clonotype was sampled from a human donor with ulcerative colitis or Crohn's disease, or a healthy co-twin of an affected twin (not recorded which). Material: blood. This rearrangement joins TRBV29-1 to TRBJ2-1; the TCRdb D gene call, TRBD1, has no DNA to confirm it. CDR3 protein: CSVVGWGDRLDEQFF.